This T cell receptor beta chain was recovered during a study of metastatic and nonmetastatic thyroid tumors. Overall study: Repertoires of blood and of tissue (tumor or nodule) from malignant and benign thyroid patients were compared.

Original analysis: A classifier of distant metastasis in papillary thyroid cancer was built from CDR3 differences (across clinicopathological groups). With MiXCR, TCRdb reprocessed the PCR reads. The authors' filters were not applied to this entry. The sample has under 20,000 clones, about 15% seen once. By share of the sample, this clone is medium-sized. Each patient went into thyroid surgery without having received any treatment. The CDR3 is 15 amino acids. V was cut by 0 bases and J by 3 bases, with 12 bases left in between. CDR1 LGHNA and CDR2 YSLEER come from the germline V gene. The sequenced sample consisted of blood. This receptor was obtained from a male donor with papillary thyroid cancer or a benign thyroid nodule (not recorded which). Some clones in this sample may be carry-over from other donors' samples. The V gene is TRBV4-3, the J gene TRBJ2-7; possible D gene TRBD1, 6 bases. CDR3 in amino acids: CASSQEGGQFYEQYF. CDR3 coding DNA: TGCGCCAGCAGCCAAGAAGGGGGACAATTCTACGAGCAGTACTTC.